The clone carrying this T cell receptor (beta chain) was seen more than once but under ten times. Using unique molecular identifiers, the investigators prepared the TCRbeta library. TCRdb re-derived calls from the PCR reads in MiXCR, one entry per CDR3 protein. Here the sample spans about 420,000 distinct CDR3 sequences, under 13% being singletons. CDR3 length: 18 amino acids. V dropped 1 base and J dropped 4; count of bases not matched to a gene: 15. CDR1 and CDR2 (germline): DFQATT, SNEGSKA (reference sequence). The sample is drawn from a study of T-cell reconstitution after alpha-beta-depleted transplantation in children.

The clonotype originates from a human donor who donated a stem cell graft to a child with acute myeloid leukemia. This sample comprised PBMCs from the stem cell graft donor, obtained from the stem cell graft. The chain has TRBV20-1 and TRBJ1-1; 10 nucleotides line up with TRBD1. CDR3 protein: CSARVEPGQGPGGTEAFF. CDR3 sequence (DNA): TGCAGTGCTAGAGTCGAACCGGGACAGGGGCCGGGGGGCACTGAAGCTTTCTTT.